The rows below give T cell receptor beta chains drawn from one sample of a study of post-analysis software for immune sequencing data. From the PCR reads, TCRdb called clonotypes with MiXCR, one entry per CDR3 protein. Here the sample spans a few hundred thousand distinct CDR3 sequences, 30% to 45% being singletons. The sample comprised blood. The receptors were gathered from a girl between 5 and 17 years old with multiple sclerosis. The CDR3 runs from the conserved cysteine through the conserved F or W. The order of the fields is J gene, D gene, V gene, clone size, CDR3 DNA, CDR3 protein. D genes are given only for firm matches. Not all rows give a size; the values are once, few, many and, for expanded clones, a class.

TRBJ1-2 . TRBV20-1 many TGCAGTGCTAGAGATCCTCGGGGGAACTATGGCTACACCTTC CSARDPRGNYGYTF
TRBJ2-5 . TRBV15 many TGTGCCACCAGCATCCCCAGGGGGGAAGAGACCCAGTACTTC CATSIPRGEETQYF
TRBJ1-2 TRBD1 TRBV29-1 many TGCAGCGTTGAGATTGACAGGGTTGGCTACACCTTC CSVEIDRVGYTF
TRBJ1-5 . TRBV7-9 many TGTGCCAGCAGCTCGAACAATGGCAATCAGCCCCAGCATTTT CASSSNNGNQPQHF
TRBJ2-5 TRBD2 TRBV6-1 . TGTGCCAGCAGTGAAGCCCTAGCGGGAGAGGAGACCCAGTACTTC CASSEALAGEETQYF
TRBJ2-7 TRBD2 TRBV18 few TGTGCCAGCTCACCTAATACTAGCGGGAGGATATACGAGCAGTACTTC CASSPNTSGRIYEQYF
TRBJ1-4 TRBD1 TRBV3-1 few TGTGCCAGCAGCCAAGCAGGGGGCGCGGAAAAACTGTTTTTT CASSQAGGAEKLFF
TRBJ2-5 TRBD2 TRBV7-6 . TGTGCCAGCAGCTTAGAAGGGCCTAGCGGGGGAACCCAGTACTTC CASSLEGPSGGTQYF
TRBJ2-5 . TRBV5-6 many TGTGCCAGCAGTTTAAGTAGACAGGTTCTACAAGAGACCCAGTACTTC CASSLSRQVLQETQYF
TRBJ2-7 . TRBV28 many TGTGCCAGCAGTTCAGAATACAGCTCCTACGAGCAGTACTTC CASSSEYSSYEQYF
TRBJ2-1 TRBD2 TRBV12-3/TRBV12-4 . TGTGCCAGCAACAGGGGACTAGCGGGAGACAGACTGAAAGAGCAGTTCTTC CASNRGLAGDRLKEQFF
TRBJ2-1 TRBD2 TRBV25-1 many TGTGCCAGCAGTTCGTCGGGGGAGGGCCGTCTGGAGCAGTTCTTC CASSSSGEGRLEQFF
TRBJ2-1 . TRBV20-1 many TGCAGTGCTTTACTAGCTACCAGTTACAATGAGCAGTTCTTC CSALLATSYNEQFF
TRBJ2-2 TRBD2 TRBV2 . TGTGCCAGCAGTGCGGCGGGAAGCGGGGGGTTCGGGGAGCTGTTTTTT CASSAAGSGGFGELFF
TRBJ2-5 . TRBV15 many TGTGCCACCAGCGGAGGGAATTCGAGGGAGACCCAGTACTTC CATSGGNSRETQYF
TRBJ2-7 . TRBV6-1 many TGTGCCAGCAGTGAATCGCGGGGAGGTGAGCAGTACTTC CASSESRGGEQYF
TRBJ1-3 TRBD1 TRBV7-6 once TGTGCCAGCAGCACGGGGACAGGGCGCGGAAACACCAGATATTTT CASSTGTGRGNTRYF
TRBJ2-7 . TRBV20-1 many TGCAGTGCTAGAGGTTCTAGCGACTACGAGCAGTACTTC CSARGSSDYEQYF
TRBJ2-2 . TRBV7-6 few TGTGCCAGCAGCTCCGCCCCCCCGACCGAACTGAACGCCGGGGAGCTGTTTTTT CASSSAPPTELNAGELFF
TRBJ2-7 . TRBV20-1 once TGCAGTGCTAGCGGGGTGGGGGACTTGCAGTACTTC CSASGVGDLQYF
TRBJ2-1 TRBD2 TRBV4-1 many TGCGCCAGCAGCCATTGGCGGGAGCCCTACAATGAGCAGTTCTTC CASSHWREPYNEQFF
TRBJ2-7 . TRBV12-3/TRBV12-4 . TGTGCCAGCAGTTTTTCGAGGGACGTAACCTACGAGCAGTACTTC CASSFSRDVTYEQYF